The next 5 T cell receptor beta chains were all read from a single sample in a study of blood T cells in healthy people across ages. The second PCR ran roughly 7 to 12 cycles with a sample-barcoded 5' primer and J-beta primers. TCRdb fed the 5' RACE reads into MiXCR, producing one record per CDR3 protein. The sample has approximately 1.5 million distinct CDR3 sequences, under 55% seen once. The sequencing sample was made of blood. The receptors derive from a woman between 18 and 29 years old in good health.

This rearrangement joins TRBV2 to TRBJ1-5, with TRBD1 as a possible D gene (6 bases). CDR1 is SNHLY and CDR2 is FYNNEI in the germline V gene. The CDR3 sequence is 14 residues long. The V end lost 8 bases, the J end lost 6 bases, and 17 bases lay between the germline ends. The CDR3 region has the DNA TGTGCCAGCCGATTCGGGGGCCTTGGTCAGCCCCAGCATTTT. Its protein product is CASRFGGLGQPQHF.

J is TRBJ2-7 and V is TRBV20-1; a possible D gene is TRBD2 (5 bases). The CDR3 contains 13 residues. Germline CDR1 DFQATT, CDR2 SNEGSKA (reference sequence). V was pared by 3 bases and J by 2 bases, with 11 bases between. CDR3 loop: CSASSSKPYEQYF. CDR3 nucleotides: TGCAGTGCTAGTTCTAGCAAGCCCTACGAGCAGTACTTC.

The chain carries TRBV7-2 and TRBJ2-1, with D uncertain. The CDR3 runs to 14 residues. Deletions cut 1 base from V and 7 bases from J, with 11 bases between. Germline V CDR1 and CDR2: SGHTA, FQGNSA. The CDR3 here is CASSLGADRNEQFF. The CDR3 region has the DNA TGTGCCAGCAGCTTAGGGGCAGACCGAAATGAGCAGTTCTTC.

This clonotype appeared a few times. The chain carries TRBV20-1 and TRBJ1-1; D gene ambiguous. Per the germline V gene, CDR1 is DFQATT and CDR2 is SNEGSKA (reference sequence). The CDR3 spans 13 residues. The V end was cut by 6 bases, the J end by 2 bases, with 13 bases between. The CDR3 nucleotides read TGCAGTGCCCACACTGGGCTAAACACTGAAGCTTTCTTT. Protein sequence: CSAHTGLNTEAFF.

V and J are TRBV28 and TRBJ2-5, with D tentatively TRBD1 (6 bases). V was trimmed by 1 base and J by 4 bases, leaving 25 bases between them. The CDR3 spans 19 residues. Germline V gene lookup returns CDR1 MDHEN and CDR2 SYDVKM. The chain's CDR3 is CASSLYVATGTRRRETQYF. The CDR3 DNA reads TGTGCCAGCAGTTTATATGTCGCGACAGGTACGAGAAGGAGAGAGACCCAGTACTTC.